The 29 T cell receptor beta chains presented below share a single source sample, sequenced in a study of control samples from healthy donors and cancer patients (TCRdb year 2020). Library preparation was by the immunoSEQ multiplex PCR assay. TCRdb mirrors the immuneACCESS table, restricted to in-frame sequences. Some clones are absent from its copies; in checked studies, under half trace to an unresolved V gene, and the reason for the others is unknown. The sample table lists around 100,000 clones, under 95% of them with a count of one. Together, the top ten hold 2% to 3% of the sample. The sequencing sample was made of blood. Receptors were obtained from a woman between 18 and 30 years old in good health.

The chain has TRBV18 and TRBJ1-6, with 8 bases lining up with TRBD1. From germline, CDR1 is KGHSH and CDR2 LQKENI. Trimming took 3 bases from V and 10 from J; bases not matched to a gene: 5. This CDR3 has 14 residues. CDR3 DNA sequence: TGTGCCAGCTCACCCGACAGGGGACAGTCACCCCTCCACTTT. It translates to CASSPDRGQSPLHF.

This chain connects TRBV27 to TRBJ1-5; D remains ambiguous. Trimming stripped 5 bases from V and 2 bases from J, with 10 bases between. CDR1 MNHEY and CDR2 SMNVEV come from the germline V gene (reference sequence). The CDR3 spans 14 residues. The CDR3 reads CASSALYGNQPQHF. For the CDR3, the DNA is TGTGCCAGCAGTGCTCTGTATGGCAATCAGCCCCAGCATTTT.

The chain has TRBV7-9 and TRBJ2-7; 9 bases match TRBD1. Trimming cost V 5 bases and J 3 bases; bases outside gene matches: 5. Per the germline V gene, CDR1 is SEHNR and CDR2 is FQNEAQ (reference sequence). This CDR3 spans 14 amino acids. The CDR3 loop is CASSPRDRVYEQYF. Written as DNA, the CDR3 is TGTGCCAGCAGCCCCCGGGACAGGGTCTACGAGCAGTACTTC. Drawing the rest from reference TRBV7-9 and TRBJ2-7, the complete variable domain is DTGVSQNPRHKITKRGQNVTFRCDPISEHNRLYWYRQTLGQGPEFLTYFQNEAQLEKSRLLSDRFSAERPKGSFSTLEIQRTEQGDSAMYLCASSPRDRVYEQYFGPGTRLTVT.

V usage is TRBV5-1 and J usage is TRBJ1-5; TRBD1 might be the D (6 bases). Germline CDR1 reads SGHRS; CDR2 reads YFSETQ. This CDR3 is built from 15 residues. Trimming left V 0 bases short and J 5 bases short, with 12 bases between. The CDR3 DNA is TGCGCCAGCAGCTTGGGCGACAGGTTGGATCAGCCCCAGCATTTT. This translates into CASSLGDRLDQPQHF. Using reference TRBV5-1 and TRBJ1-5 for the parts outside the CDR3, the full variable domain is KAGVTQTPRYLIKTRGQQVTLSCSPISGHRSVSWYQQTPGQGLQFLFEYFSETQRNKGNFPGRFSGRQFSNSRSEMNVSTLELGDSALYLCASSLGDRLDQPQHFGDGTRLSIL.

This CDR3 reads CASRRGGPGNTIYF. As DNA, the CDR3 is TGTGCCAGCAGACGCGGAGGGCCCGGAAACACCATATATTTT. The chain links TRBV13 to TRBJ1-3, with no clear D. This CDR3 is 14 amino acids long. V was pared by 6 bases and J by 4 bases, with 13 bases between. Germline-derived CDR1 and CDR2 are PRHDT and FYEKMQ (reference sequence). The full variable domain, in which reference TRBV13 and TRBJ1-3 provide the parts outside the CDR3, is AAGVIQSPRHLIKEKRETATLKCYPIPRHDTVYWYQQGPGQDPQFLISFYEKMQSDKGSIPDRFSAQQFSDYHSELNMSSLELGDSALYFCASRRGGPGNTIYFGEGSWLTVV.

V gene TRBV24-1 combines with J gene TRBJ2-3, with a weak D call TRBD2 (5 bases). Germline loops: CDR1 KGHDR, CDR2 SFDVKD. This CDR3 has 18 amino acids. V was clipped by 1 base and J by 3 bases, with 19 bases between them. As DNA, the CDR3 is TGTGCCACCAGTGATTTTCGGTCGGGAAGGGCAATAACAGATACGCAGTATTTT. Translation gives CATSDFRSGRAITDTQYF.

V gene TRBV19 combines with J gene TRBJ2-7, with D hard to call. The CDR3 spans 13 residues. CDR1 is LNHDA, CDR2 SQIVND, per germline (reference sequence). V gave up 3 bases and J gave up 2 bases, with 8 bases separating them. The DNA of the CDR3 is TGTGCCAGTAGTATGTTCTCAGCCTACGAGCAGTACTTC. Translating it yields CASSMFSAYEQYF.

The V and J genes are TRBV6-2 or TRBV6-3 and TRBJ2-7, with TRBD2 matching 10 bases. With 2 bases clipped from V and 2 bases from J, the junction kept 9 bases outside the gene matches. This CDR3 has 17 residues. Per the germline V gene, CDR1 is MNHEY and CDR2 is SVGEGT. This CDR3 reads CASSYLSLAGSTYEQYF. DNA of the CDR3: TGTGCCAGCAGTTACCTTTCACTAGCGGGGTCTACCTACGAGCAGTACTTC.

The count of this clone is one. This chain joins TRBV5-1 and TRBJ1-2; maybe TRBD1 (5 bases). Germline V gene lookup returns CDR1 SGHRS and CDR2 YFSETQ. Trimming left V 4 bases short and J 3 bases short, with 16 bases between. This CDR3 comprises 15 residues. The CDR3 protein is CASSRTVVGDYGYTF. DNA for the CDR3: TGCGCCAGCAGCAGGACCGTGGTAGGGGACTATGGCTACACCTTC.

The chain employs TRBV4-3 and TRBJ1-6; 10 bases line up with TRBD1. V shed 8 bases, J shed 6 bases, and the junction held 7 bases outside the gene matches. The CDR3 loop spans 15 amino acids. Germline CDR1 and CDR2: LGHNA and YSLEER. Here the CDR3 DNA reads TGCGCCAGCCGGGACAGGGGTATCGGTAATTCACCCCTCCACTTT. The encoded protein is CASRDRGIGNSPLHF.

The chain links TRBV27 to TRBJ2-7; possible D gene TRBD1, 5 bases. The CDR3 contains 13 residues. With 5 bases removed from V and 1 base from J, the gap between germline ends came to 9 bases. Germline V gives CDR1 MNHEY, CDR2 SMNVEV (reference sequence). This CDR3 reads CASSLQVSYEQYF. CDR3 nucleotide sequence: TGTGCCAGCAGTCTACAGGTTTCCTACGAGCAGTACTTC.

The V call is TRBV27, the J call TRBJ1-5; D call uncertain. The germline CDR1 and CDR2 sequences are MNHEY and SMNVEV (reference sequence). CDR3 length: 13 amino acids. V was pared by 5 bases and J by 3 bases, with 8 bases between. CDR3 nucleotides: TGTGCCAGCAGTCCCTCCTCCAATCAGCCCCAGCATTTT. Translating gives CASSPSSNQPQHF.

The chain carries TRBV6-5 and TRBJ1-2; the match to TRBD1 covers 12 bases. This CDR3 has 14 residues. V was clipped by 2 bases and J by 13 bases; unmatched bases: 8. Looked up from germline, CDR1 is MNHEY and CDR2 is SVGAGI. Here the CDR3 reads CASSYGTGGFPGTF. The CDR3 DNA is TGTGCCAGCAGTTACGGGACAGGGGGCTTCCCAGGCACCTTC.

This clone was recorded once. The V and J genes are TRBV28 and TRBJ2-1; D is uncertain. V was clipped by 7 bases and J by 12 bases, with 13 bases between them. The CDR3 is 11 amino acids. Germline values: CDR1 MDHEN, CDR2 SYDVKM. This chain's CDR3 is CASMSLTGQFF. CDR3 nucleotides: TGTGCCAGCATGTCCCTCACGGGGCAGTTCTTC.

Details on this clone: The sample has other DNA sequences that encode this CDR3 too. This chain joins TRBV5-1 and TRBJ2-2; perhaps TRBD2 as D (6 bases). V lost 1 base to trimming and J lost 5 bases, with 9 bases between them. The CDR3 has 14 residues. Germline CDR1 SGHRS, CDR2 YFSETQ. CDR3 DNA sequence: TGCGCCAGCAGCTTGCGGGGAGGAACCGGGGAGCTGTTTTTT. It translates to CASSLRGGTGELFF.

The chain carries TRBV18 and TRBJ1-2, with a possible D match to TRBD1 (6 bases). Germline CDR1 KGHSH, CDR2 LQKENI. The CDR3 totals 14 residues. V lost 4 bases and J lost 1, with 10 bases in between. CDR3 sequence: CASSQQGLNYGYTF. DNA of the CDR3: TGTGCCAGCTCACAGCAGGGGCTTAACTATGGCTACACCTTC.

The chain recombines TRBV25-1 with TRBJ1-2; D not resolved. The CDR3 loop spans 15 amino acids. CDR1 is MGHDK, CDR2 SYGVNS, per germline. Trimming took 4 bases from V and 5 from J, leaving 17 bases between them. The CDR3 reads CASSVRAGRSYGYTF. As DNA, the CDR3 is TGTGCCAGCAGTGTGCGGGCAGGTCGATCATATGGCTACACCTTC.

The V call is TRBV6-5, the J call TRBJ2-1; TRBD1 is a possible D gene (6 bases). The germline V and J ends were trimmed by 4 bases and 4 bases, with 17 bases remaining between them. Germline V gene sequence: CDR1 MNHEY, CDR2 SVGAGI. The CDR3 totals 16 residues. For the CDR3, the DNA is TGTGCCAGCAGTTCCCAGGGTTGGGGGCAGTACAATGAGCAGTTCTTC. Translated: CASSSQGWGQYNEQFF.

As regards this clone: One end of the junction is discordant with germline, which a read error may explain. V gene TRBV7-8 combines with J gene TRBJ1-6; D ambiguous. Per germline, CDR1 SGHVS and CDR2 FQNEAQ. This CDR3 is 15 amino acids long. CDR3 nucleotide sequence: TGTGCCAACAGCCCCATGGACTTTGGAGGCTCACCCCTCCACTTT. Translating gives CANSPMDFGGSPLHF.

The J gene is TRBJ2-5, the V gene TRBV7-2; TRBD2 is a possible D gene (5 bases). The CDR3 contains 15 residues. Germline V gives CDR1 SGHTA, CDR2 FQGNSA. The ends were cut back, 2 bases at V and 1 base at J, with 11 bases in the middle. The CDR3 loop reads CASSLRRLTQETQYF. In nucleotides, the CDR3 is TGTGCCAGCAGCTTACGTAGACTAACCCAAGAGACCCAGTACTTC.

This chain links TRBV6-4 with TRBJ1-2; a possible D gene is TRBD1 (6 bases). V lost 2 bases, J lost 8 bases, and 15 bases lay in between. The germline V gene has CDR1 MRHNA and CDR2 SNTAGT. The CDR3 length is 14 residues. The CDR3 sequence: CASSDGGGNLGYTF. The CDR3 DNA is TGTGCCAGCAGTGACGGAGGGGGAAACCTAGGCTACACCTTC.

The chain couples TRBV7-3 to TRBJ2-2; D perhaps matches TRBD1 (5 bases). This CDR3 comprises 15 residues. Germline V gives CDR1 SGHTA, CDR2 FQGTGA. Deletions cut 2 bases from V and 7 bases from J, with 14 bases between. For the CDR3, the DNA is TGTGCCAGCAGCTTATTGGTTACAGGCAGCGGGGAGCTGTTTTTT. Amino acids: CASSLLVTGSGELFF.

The chain is built from TRBV5-1 and TRBJ2-3; weak D call: TRBD2 (6 bases). V lost 0 bases and J lost 3, with 17 bases in between. CDR1 is SGHRS and CDR2 is YFSETQ in the germline V gene. The CDR3 runs to 17 residues. This chain's CDR3 is CASSLVPPGVSTDTQYF. The DNA of the CDR3 is TGCGCCAGCAGCTTGGTACCGCCGGGAGTATCTACAGATACGCAGTATTTT.

This clone was recorded once. The rearrangement uses TRBV6-2 or TRBV6-3 and TRBJ2-3, with D maybe TRBD1 (8 bases). The CDR3 loop spans 15 amino acids. Germline values: CDR1 MNHEY, CDR2 SVGEGT. V dropped 6 bases and J dropped 3 bases, with 16 bases sitting between them. The CDR3 nucleotides read TGTGCCAGCAGCATAGGACAGGGAGGGACAGATACGCAGTATTTT. Encoded protein: CASSIGQGGTDTQYF.

This rearrangement joins TRBV5-1 to TRBJ1-6; possibly TRBD1 for D (5 bases). Trimming cost V 0 bases and J 8 bases, with 12 bases left between them. The germline V gene encodes CDR1 SGHRS and CDR2 YFSETQ. The CDR3 is 15 residues long. The CDR3 region has the DNA TGCGCCAGCAGCTTGGCCGGGCAGGGATATTCACCCCTCCACTTT. It specifies CASSLAGQGYSPLHF.

The chain joins TRBV9 to TRBJ1-6; D perhaps matches TRBD1 (6 bases). Germline assignment: CDR1 SGDLS and CDR2 YYNGEE. The CDR3 loop spans 15 amino acids. V shed 1 base and J shed 7 bases, with 12 bases lying between them. Written as DNA, the CDR3 is TGTGCCAGCAGCGTAACAACAGGGAACAATTCACCCCTCCACTTT. Protein: CASSVTTGNNSPLHF.

The chain uses TRBV28 and TRBJ1-5; D ambiguous. Trimming cost V 5 bases and J 7 bases, with 9 bases left between them. Germline CDR1 MDHEN, CDR2 SYDVKM. The CDR3 totals 12 residues. CDR3 in DNA: TGTGCCAGCAGTCCATCGTTCCAGCCCCAGCATTTT. Its protein is CASSPSFQPQHF.

The chain uses TRBV5-1 and TRBJ1-4; D unclear. Looked up from germline, CDR1 is SGHRS and CDR2 is YFSETQ. V was trimmed by 0 bases and J by 4 bases, leaving 10 bases between them. The CDR3 contains 15 residues. CDR3: CASSLGPAHNEKLFF. CDR3 bases: TGCGCCAGCAGCTTGGGCCCAGCACATAATGAAAAACTGTTTTTT. Full variable domain (rest looked up from reference TRBV5-1 and TRBJ1-4): KAGVTQTPRYLIKTRGQQVTLSCSPISGHRSVSWYQQTPGQGLQFLFEYFSETQRNKGNFPGRFSGRQFSNSRSEMNVSTLELGDSALYLCASSLGPAHNEKLFFGSGTQLSVL.

The chain joins TRBV29-1 to TRBJ2-3, with 8 bases that match TRBD2. Germline V CDR1 and CDR2: SQVTM, ANQGSEA. CDR3 size: 15 residues. The CDR3 bases are TGCTCTATCACCGGGGGGGGAAGAAGCACAGATACGCAGTATTTT. This gives the protein CSITGGGRSTDTQYF.